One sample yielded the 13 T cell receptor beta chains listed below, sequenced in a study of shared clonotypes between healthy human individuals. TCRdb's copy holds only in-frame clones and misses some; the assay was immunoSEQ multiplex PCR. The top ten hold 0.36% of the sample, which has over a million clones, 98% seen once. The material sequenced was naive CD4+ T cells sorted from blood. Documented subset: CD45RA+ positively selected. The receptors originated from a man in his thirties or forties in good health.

The CDR3 nucleotides are TGCGCCAGCCGAACTGGACTAGCGGGAGGCCCAAGCTCCTACAATGAGCAGTTCTTC. This codes for CASRTGLAGGPSSYNEQFF. The V and J genes are TRBV4-1 and TRBJ2-1; the match to TRBD2 covers 14 bases. In germline, CDR1 is MGHRA, CDR2 YSYEKL. This CDR3 comprises 19 residues. Trimming at V came to 8 bases and at J to 0 bases, leaving 12 bases not matched to a gene.

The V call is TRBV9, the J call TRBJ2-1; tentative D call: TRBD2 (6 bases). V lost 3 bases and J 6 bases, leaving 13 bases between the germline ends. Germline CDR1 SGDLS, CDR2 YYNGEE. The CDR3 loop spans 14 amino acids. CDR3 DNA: TGTGCCAGCAGCGCGGGCGGGATTCTCAATGAGCAGTTCTTC. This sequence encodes CASSAGGILNEQFF.

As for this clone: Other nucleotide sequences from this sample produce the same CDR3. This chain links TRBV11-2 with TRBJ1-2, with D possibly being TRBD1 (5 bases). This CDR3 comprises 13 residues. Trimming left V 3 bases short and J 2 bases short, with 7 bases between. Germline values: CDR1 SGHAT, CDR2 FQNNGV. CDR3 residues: CASSLGGNYGYTF. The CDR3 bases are TGTGCCAGCAGCTTGGGGGGGAACTATGGCTACACCTTC.

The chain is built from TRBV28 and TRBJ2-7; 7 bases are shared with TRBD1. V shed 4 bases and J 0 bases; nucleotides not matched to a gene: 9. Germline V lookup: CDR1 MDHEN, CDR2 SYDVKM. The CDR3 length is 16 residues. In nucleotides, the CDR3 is TGTGCCAGCAGTTCACTACGGACAGGAAACTCCTACGAGCAGTACTTC. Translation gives CASSSLRTGNSYEQYF.

The CDR3 protein is CAWSGTFQYEQFF. In DNA, the CDR3 is TGTGCCTGGAGTGGGACCTTTCAGTATGAGCAGTTCTTC. This sequence joins TRBV30 and TRBJ2-1; no firm D call. Germline V gene data show CDR1 as GTSNPN and CDR2 as SVGIG (reference sequence). The V end lost 1 base, the J end lost 8 bases, and 12 bases lay between the germline ends. CDR3 size: 13 residues.

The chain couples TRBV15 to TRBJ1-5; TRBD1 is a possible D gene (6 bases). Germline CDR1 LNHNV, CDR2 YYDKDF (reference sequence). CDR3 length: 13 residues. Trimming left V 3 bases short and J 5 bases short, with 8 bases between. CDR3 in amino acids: CATSRKGDQPQHF. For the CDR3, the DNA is TGTGCCACCAGCAGGAAGGGGGATCAGCCCCAGCATTTT.

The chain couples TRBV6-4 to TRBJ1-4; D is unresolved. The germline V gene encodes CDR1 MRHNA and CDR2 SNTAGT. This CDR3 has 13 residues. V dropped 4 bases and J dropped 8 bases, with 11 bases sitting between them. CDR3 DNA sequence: TGTGCCAGCAGTGTGGTTCCCCAGGAAAAACTGTTTTTT. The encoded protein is CASSVVPQEKLFF.

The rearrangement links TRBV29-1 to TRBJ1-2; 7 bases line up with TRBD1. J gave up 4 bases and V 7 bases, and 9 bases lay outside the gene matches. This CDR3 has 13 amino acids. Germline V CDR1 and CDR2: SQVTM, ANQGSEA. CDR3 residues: CSGGDREGYGYTF. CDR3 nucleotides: TGCAGCGGGGGAGACAGGGAGGGCTATGGCTACACCTTC.

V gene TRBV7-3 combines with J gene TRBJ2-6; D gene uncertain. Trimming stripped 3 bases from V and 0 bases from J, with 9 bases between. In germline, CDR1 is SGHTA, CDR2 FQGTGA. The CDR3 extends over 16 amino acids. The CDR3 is CASSFGSGSGANVLTF. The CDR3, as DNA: TGTGCCAGCAGCTTTGGTTCAGGCTCTGGGGCCAACGTCCTGACTTTC.

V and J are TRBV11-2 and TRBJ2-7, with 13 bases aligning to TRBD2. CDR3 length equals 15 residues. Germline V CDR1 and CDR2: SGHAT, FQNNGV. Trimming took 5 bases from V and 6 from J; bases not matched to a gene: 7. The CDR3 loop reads CASSPPGLAGIEQYF. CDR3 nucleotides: TGTGCCAGCAGCCCCCCGGGACTAGCGGGAATCGAGCAGTACTTC.

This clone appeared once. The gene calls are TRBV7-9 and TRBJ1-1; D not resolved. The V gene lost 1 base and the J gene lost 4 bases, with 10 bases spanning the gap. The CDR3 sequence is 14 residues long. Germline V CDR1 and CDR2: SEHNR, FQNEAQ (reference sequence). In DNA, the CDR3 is TGTGCCAGCAGCTTAGTTGGACTAGGCACTGAAGCTTTCTTT. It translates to CASSLVGLGTEAFF.

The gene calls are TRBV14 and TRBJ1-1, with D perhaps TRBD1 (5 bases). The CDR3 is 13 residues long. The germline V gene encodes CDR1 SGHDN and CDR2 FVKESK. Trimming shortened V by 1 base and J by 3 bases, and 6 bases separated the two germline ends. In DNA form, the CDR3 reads TGTGCCAGCAGCCAAGGGGGGTACACTGAAGCTTTCTTT. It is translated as CASSQGGYTEAFF. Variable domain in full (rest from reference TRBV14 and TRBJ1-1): EAGVTQFPSHSVIEKGQTVTLRCDPISGHDNLYWYRRVMGKEIKFLLHFVKESKQDESGMPNNRFLAERTGGTYSTLKVQPAELEDSGVYFCASSQGGYTEAFFGQGTRLTVV.

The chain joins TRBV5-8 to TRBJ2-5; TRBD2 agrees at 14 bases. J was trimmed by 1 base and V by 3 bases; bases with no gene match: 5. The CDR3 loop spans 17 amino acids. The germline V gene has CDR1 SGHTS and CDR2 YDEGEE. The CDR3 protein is CASSSGGLAGVQETQYF. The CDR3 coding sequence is TGTGCCAGCAGCTCCGGGGGACTAGCGGGGGTCCAAGAGACCCAGTACTTC.